These 12 T cell receptor beta chains came from one sample sequenced in a study of cytomegalovirus exposure and HLA in healthy donors. The study ran its PCR with 60 Vbeta and 13 Jbeta primers. TCRdb's table, derived via immunoSEQ multiplex PCR, lists solely in-frame clones and lacks some. Of approximately 140,000 clones in the sample, around 80% were seen once. Input material: PBMCs. The receptors derive from a middle-aged woman in good health and CMV-seronegative.

The chain has TRBV28 and TRBJ2-3, with 13 positions matching TRBD2. V gave up 5 bases and J gave up 6 bases; unmatched junction bases: 2. The CDR3 totals 14 residues. CDR1 MDHEN and CDR2 SYDVKM come from the germline V gene. In DNA form, the CDR3 reads TGTGCCAGCAGTCAACTAGCGGGAGGGGATACGCAGTATTTT. Translated: CASSQLAGGDTQYF. The complete variable domain, with remaining parts taken from reference TRBV28 and TRBJ2-3, reads DVKVTQSSRYLVKRTGEKVFLECVQDMDHENMFWYRQDPGLGLRLIYFSYDVKMKEKGDIPEGYSVSREKKERFSLILESASTNQTSMYLCASSQLAGGDTQYFGPGTRLTVL.

V and J are TRBV6-5 and TRBJ1-5; D gene ambiguous. Germline V gene sequence: CDR1 MNHEY, CDR2 SVGAGI. This CDR3 comprises 13 residues. Trimming removed 7 bases at V and 3 bases at J, with 10 bases between. The CDR3 region is CASTPGYNQPQHF. Here the CDR3 DNA reads TGTGCCAGCACCCCCGGGTACAATCAGCCCCAGCATTTT.

This clone has a single count. The chain carries TRBV19 and TRBJ1-1; TRBD1 matches at 7 bases. The V gene's germline CDR1 is LNHDA and CDR2 SQIVND (reference sequence). V lost 6 bases and J lost 4; bases outside the gene matches: 5. This CDR3 is 13 amino acids long. The CDR3 is CASRTQGGTEAFF. The CDR3 bases are TGTGCCAGTAGAACCCAGGGGGGCACTGAAGCTTTCTTT. The whole variable domain, filled in from reference TRBV19 and TRBJ1-1, reads DGGITQSPKYLFRKEGQNVTLSCEQNLNHDAMYWYRQDPGQGLRLIYYSQIVNDFQKGDIAEGYSVSREKKESFPLTVTSAQKNPTAFYLCASRTQGGTEAFFGQGTRLTVV.

Remarks on this clone: The junction shows a germline mismatch at one end, possibly a read error. This sequence joins TRBV7-2 and TRBJ2-1; 12 nucleotides match TRBD2. The CDR3 covers 18 residues. Per germline, CDR1 SGHTA and CDR2 FQGNSA. This CDR3 reads CASSRLAGATSSYNDQFF. Written as DNA, the CDR3 is TGTGCCAGCAGCCGACTAGCGGGGGCCACAAGCTCCTACAATGACCAGTTCTTC. Based on the CDR3 plus reference TRBV7-2 and TRBJ2-1, the full variable domain is GAGVSQSPSNKVTEKGKDVELRCDPISGHTALYWYRQSLGQGLEFLIYFQGNSAPDKSGLPSDRFSAERTGGSVSTLTIQRTQQEDSAVYLCASSRLAGATSSYNDQFFGPGTRLTVL.

The V and J genes are TRBV15 and TRBJ2-5, with 8 bases that match TRBD1. The J call may be wrong; the DNA end is better matched by TRBJ2-7. Germline V gives CDR1 LNHNV, CDR2 YYDKDF (reference sequence). The CDR3 loop spans 16 amino acids. The DNA of the CDR3 is TGTGCCACCAGCAGAGATATAACAGGGGGTTTCTTCGAGCAGTACTTC. This translates into CATSRDITGGFFEQYF.

The genes are TRBV6-5 and TRBJ2-4, with D maybe TRBD2 (6 bases). The V gene lost 6 bases and the J gene lost 6 bases, with 18 bases spanning the gap. CDR1 MNHEY and CDR2 SVGAGI come from the germline V gene. The length of the CDR3 is 15 residues. This CDR3 reads CASREGGLQANIQYF. CDR3 sequence (DNA): TGTGCCAGCAGAGAGGGAGGACTACAAGCAAACATTCAGTACTTC.

The genes are TRBV5-6 and TRBJ2-1, with D perhaps matching TRBD2 (7 bases). CDR1 is SGHDT and CDR2 is YYEEEE in the germline V gene. This CDR3 spans 16 amino acids. V was clipped by 0 bases and J by 7 bases, with 17 bases between them. This chain's CDR3 is CASSLAAGDYRNEQFF. In DNA, the CDR3 is TGTGCCAGCAGCTTGGCCGCAGGGGACTACAGAAATGAGCAGTTCTTC. Looking up the rest from reference TRBV5-6 and TRBJ2-1 gives the full variable domain: DAGVTQSPTHLIKTRGQQVTLRCSPKSGHDTVSWYQQALGQGPQFIFQYYEEEERQRGNFPDRFSGHQFPNYSSELNVNALLLGDSALYLCASSLAAGDYRNEQFFGPGTRLTVL.

The V call is TRBV6-6, the J call TRBJ1-3; no clear D gene. V dropped 2 bases and J dropped 3 bases, with 11 bases sitting between them. Per germline, CDR1 MNHNY and CDR2 SVGAGI (reference sequence). The CDR3 sequence is 15 residues long. The CDR3 here is CASSYRASVGNTIYF. The CDR3 region has the DNA TGTGCCAGCAGTTACCGAGCCTCGGTTGGAAACACCATATATTTT.

This clone was detected a few times. J is TRBJ1-1 and V is TRBV5-5; D perhaps matches TRBD1 (5 bases). Germline CDR1 SGHKS, CDR2 YYEKEE (reference sequence). The CDR3 is 15 residues long. The germline V and J ends were trimmed by 1 base and 4 bases, with 14 bases remaining between them. The DNA of the CDR3 is TGTGCCAGCAGCTTGAGTCAGGCAGGGTCCACTGAAGCTTTCTTT. It yields the protein CASSLSQAGSTEAFF. Combining the CDR3 with reference TRBV5-5 and TRBJ1-1 gives the whole variable domain DAGVTQSPTHLIKTRGQQVTLRCSPISGHKSVSWYQQVLGQGPQFIFQYYEKEERGRGNFPDRFSARQFPNYSSELNVNALLLGDSALYLCASSLSQAGSTEAFFGQGTRLTVV.

This chain connects TRBV6-6 to TRBJ1-2; maybe TRBD1 (5 bases). Trimming pared 7 bases from V and 0 bases from J, leaving 12 bases between. The germline CDR1 and CDR2 sequences are MNHNY and SVGAGI (reference sequence). This CDR3 is 14 amino acids long. The CDR3: CASNPDRANYGYTF. CDR3 DNA sequence: TGTGCCAGCAACCCCGACAGAGCTAACTATGGCTACACCTTC.

In regard to this clone: Germline is not matched at one junction end, which may reflect a read error. The chain employs TRBV7-7 and TRBJ2-2; maybe TRBD1 (6 bases). This CDR3 spans 16 amino acids. Germline lookup yields CDR1 SSHAT and CDR2 FNYEAQ (reference sequence). For the CDR3, the DNA is TGTGCTAGCAGCCTTGAAGGGCAGGGGTTTACCGGGGAGCTGTTTTTT. The encoded protein is CASSLEGQGFTGELFF.

As DNA, the CDR3 is TGTGCCAGCAAACCCCGGGGGGCCCCCTACAATGAGCAGTTCTTC. It encodes CASKPRGAPYNEQFF. V and J are TRBV6-1 and TRBJ2-1, with a possible D match to TRBD2 (7 bases). Deletions cut 7 bases from V and 2 bases from J, with 15 bases between. Germline V gene data show CDR1 as MNHNS and CDR2 as SASEGT. The CDR3 runs 15 residues.